What follows are 6 T cell receptor beta chains derived from one specimen sequenced in a study of technical replicates of blood from a handful of donors. Assay used: immunoSEQ multiplex PCR; TCRdb lists only in-frame clones, some missing. The sample records 53,000 or so clones, roughly 95% being singletons. Sequencing input: PBMCs. These receptors were taken from a human donor in good health. Some clones in this sample may be carry-over from other donors' samples.

This clone was seen more than once but under ten times. The chain combines TRBV19 with TRBJ2-1; 8 bases are a match to TRBD2. J was trimmed by 9 bases and V by 7 bases; bases with no gene match: 17. CDR3 length: 16 amino acids. Germline V gene lookup returns CDR1 LNHDA and CDR2 SQIVND (reference sequence). As DNA, the CDR3 is TGTGCCAGTACCACAAAATCCGGCGGGAGGCCCAGTGAGCAGTTCTTC. Its translation is CASTTKSGGRPSEQFF.

This clone was detected only once. The chain combines TRBV18 with TRBJ1-1; the match to TRBD1 covers 7 bases. Germline V gene data show CDR1 as KGHSH and CDR2 as LQKENI. The trim removed 2 bases at V and 1 base at J, leaving 4 bases unmatched. The CDR3 is 15 amino acids. DNA for the CDR3: TGTGCCAGCTCACCAGCGGGACAGAAGAACACTGAAGCTTTCTTT. Residues: CASSPAGQKNTEAFF.

The chain employs TRBV5-6 and TRBJ2-3; D possibly corresponds to TRBD1 (6 bases). The CDR3 spans 15 residues. The germline V and J ends were trimmed by 5 bases and 1 base, with 14 bases remaining between them. Germline loops: CDR1 SGHDT, CDR2 YYEEEE. DNA for the CDR3: TGTGCCAGCAGGGACCGCAGGGGACGCACAGATACGCAGTATTTT. This gives the protein CASRDRRGRTDTQYF.

The V call is TRBV6-5, the J call TRBJ2-1; TRBD2 matches at 10 bases. CDR1 is MNHEY and CDR2 is SVGAGI in the germline V gene. V lost 6 bases, J lost 7 bases, and 9 bases stayed unmatched. The length of the CDR3 is 15 residues. CDR3 sequence: CASRSWISGRNEQFF. DNA for the CDR3: TGTGCCAGCAGATCCTGGATTAGCGGGAGGAATGAGCAGTTCTTC.

The rearrangement joins TRBV7-2 to TRBJ1-1; 10 bases agree with TRBD1. CDR3 length: 15 amino acids. Germline CDR1 is SGHTA and CDR2 is FQGNSA. Trimming took 5 bases from V and 5 from J; bases not matched to a gene: 8. DNA for the CDR3: TGTGCCAGCAGCGTACAGGGACAGGGGAATACTGAAGCTTTCTTT. This gives the protein CASSVQGQGNTEAFF. The variable domain in full, with the rest retrieved from reference TRBV7-2 and TRBJ1-1, is GAGVSQSPSNKVTEKGKDVELRCDPISGHTALYWYRQSLGQGLEFLIYFQGNSAPDKSGLPSDRFSAERTGGSVSTLTIQRTQQEDSAVYLCASSVQGQGNTEAFFGQGTRLTVV.

V usage is TRBV5-8 and J usage is TRBJ2-2, with 9 bases lining up with TRBD1. The CDR3 has 15 amino acids. Trimming removed 5 bases from V and 0 bases from J; junction bases left unmatched: 2. Germline V gene sequence: CDR1 SGHTS, CDR2 YDEGEE. CDR3 bases: TGTGCCAGCAGTTGGGACAGGGCGAACACCGGGGAGCTGTTTTTT. Encoded protein: CASSWDRANTGELFF.